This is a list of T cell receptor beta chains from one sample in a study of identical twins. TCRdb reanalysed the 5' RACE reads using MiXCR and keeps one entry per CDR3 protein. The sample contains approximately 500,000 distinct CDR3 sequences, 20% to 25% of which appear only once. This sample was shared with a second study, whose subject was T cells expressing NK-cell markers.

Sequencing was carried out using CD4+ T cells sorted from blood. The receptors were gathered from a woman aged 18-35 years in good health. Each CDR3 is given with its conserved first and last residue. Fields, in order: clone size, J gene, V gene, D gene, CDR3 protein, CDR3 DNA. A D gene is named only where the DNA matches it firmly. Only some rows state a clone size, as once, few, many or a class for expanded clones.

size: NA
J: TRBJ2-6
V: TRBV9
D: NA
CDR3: CASSVVGNGANVLTF
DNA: TGTGCCAGCAGCGTAGTAGGTAACGGGGCCAACGTCCTGACTTTC

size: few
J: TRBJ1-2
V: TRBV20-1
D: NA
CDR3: CSAQRGLYGYTF
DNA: TGCAGTGCGCAAAGGGGACTTTATGGCTACACCTTC

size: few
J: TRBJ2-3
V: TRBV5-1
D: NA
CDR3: CASSSLASDTQYF
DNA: TGCGCCAGCAGCTCACTAGCATCAGATACGCAGTATTTT

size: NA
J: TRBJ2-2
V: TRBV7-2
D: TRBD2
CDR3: CASSLLAGGETGELFF
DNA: TGTGCCAGCAGCTTACTAGCGGGAGGAGAGACCGGGGAGCTGTTTTTT

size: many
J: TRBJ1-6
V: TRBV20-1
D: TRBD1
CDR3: CSARGTGNNSPLHF
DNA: TGCAGTGCTAGGGGGACAGGGAATAATTCACCCCTCCACTTT

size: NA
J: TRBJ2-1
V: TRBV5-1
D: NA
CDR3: CASRKGGQAYNEQFF
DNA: TGCGCCAGCAGGAAGGGGGGGCAAGCCTACAATGAGCAGTTCTTC

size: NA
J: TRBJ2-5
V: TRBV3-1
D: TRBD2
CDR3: CASSPIAGVRETQYF
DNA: TGTGCCAGCAGCCCCATAGCGGGAGTTCGGGAGACCCAGTACTTC

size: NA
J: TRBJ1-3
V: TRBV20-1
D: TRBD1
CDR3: CSARTGNSGNTIYF
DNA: TGCAGTGCAAGGACAGGGAACTCTGGAAACACCATATATTTT

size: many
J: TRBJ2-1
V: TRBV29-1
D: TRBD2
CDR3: CSVEDPGTTRNEQFF
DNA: TGCAGCGTTGAAGATCCGGGGACTACAAGGAATGAGCAGTTCTTC

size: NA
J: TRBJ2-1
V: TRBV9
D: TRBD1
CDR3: CASSGQGFEEQFF
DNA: TGTGCCAGCAGCGGACAGGGGTTCGAGGAGCAGTTCTTC

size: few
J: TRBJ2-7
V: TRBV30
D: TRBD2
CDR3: CAWNVAGTAYEQYF
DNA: TGTGCCTGGAATGTAGCGGGAACTGCCTACGAGCAGTACTTC

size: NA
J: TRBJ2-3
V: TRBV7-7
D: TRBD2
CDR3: CASSRAGAGTDTQYF
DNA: TGTGCCAGCAGCCGAGCGGGAGCCGGCACAGATACGCAGTATTTT

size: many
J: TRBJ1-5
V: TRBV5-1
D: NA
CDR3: CASRPLPNQPQHF
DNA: TGCGCCAGCAGACCACTACCTAATCAGCCCCAGCATTTT

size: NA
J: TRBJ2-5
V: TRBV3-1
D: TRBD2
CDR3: CASSLSGQETQYF
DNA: TGTGCCAGCAGCCTTAGCGGGCAAGAGACCCAGTACTTC

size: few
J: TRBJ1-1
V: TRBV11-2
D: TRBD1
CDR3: CASSEQGGGYTEAFF
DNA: TGTGCCAGCAGTGAACAGGGGGGAGGTTACACTGAAGCTTTCTTT

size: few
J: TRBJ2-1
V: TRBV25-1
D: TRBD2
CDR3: CASDTGGNNEQFF
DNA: TGTGCCAGCGATACCGGGGGGAACAATGAGCAGTTCTTC